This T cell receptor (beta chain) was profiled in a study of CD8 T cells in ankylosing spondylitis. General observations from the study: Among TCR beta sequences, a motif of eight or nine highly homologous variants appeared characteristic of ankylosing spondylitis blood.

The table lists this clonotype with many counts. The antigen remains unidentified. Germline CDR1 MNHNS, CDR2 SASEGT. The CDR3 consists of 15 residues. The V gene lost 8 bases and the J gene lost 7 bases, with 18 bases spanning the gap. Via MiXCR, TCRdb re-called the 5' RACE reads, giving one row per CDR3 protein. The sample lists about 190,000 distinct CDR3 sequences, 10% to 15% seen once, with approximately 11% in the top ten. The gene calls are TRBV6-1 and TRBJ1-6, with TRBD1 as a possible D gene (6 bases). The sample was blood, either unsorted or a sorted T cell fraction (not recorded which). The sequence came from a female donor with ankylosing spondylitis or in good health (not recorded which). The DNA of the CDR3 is TGTGCCAGCGAAAAAGGGGGGTACACCAATTCACCCCTCCACTTT. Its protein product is CASEKGGYTNSPLHF.